This T cell receptor (beta chain) was obtained from a study of T-cell reconstitution after alpha-beta-depleted transplantation in children (dated by TCRdb to the mid-2010s). For the wider study: Using TCR repertoire profiling, the study quantitatively followed how T-cell immune reconstitution unfolded in children after TCRalphabeta/CD19-depleted allogeneic hematopoietic cell transplantation.

This clonotype came up many times. Its antigen remains unidentified. No base qualities exist here, and no much larger clone lies one base off it. CDR1 LNHNV and CDR2 YYDKDF were looked up in the germline V gene (reference sequence). The CDR3 measures 14 amino acids from cysteine to phenylalanine. Only CDR3 DNA remains: 42 bases, in frame from the first base. V has 4 bases trimmed and J has 6 bases trimmed; junction bases matching no gene number 5. The library was made by PCR. The sample was run on an Illumina HiSeq 2500. To normalize quantification of the TCRbeta repertoire, the TCR libraries were built with molecular barcoding that relied on unique molecular identifiers. The public reads were reanalyzed by TCRdb: fastp trimming at Q25, MiXCR alignment, in-frame beta chains only. Identical CDR3 protein sequences are pooled into one entry, listed with their most common genes and DNA. The sample table holds about 91,000 distinct CDR3 sequences, of which 8% to 9% were seen once. The ten largest make up approximately 7.2% of the sample.

Recombination linked TRBV15 to TRBJ1-1, and TRBD1 aligns with 10 junction nucleotides. This specimen was PBMCs from the stem cell graft donor, taken from the stem cell graft. This TCR came from a human donor who donated a stem cell graft to a child with congenital amegakaryocytic thrombocytopenia. DNA sequence: TGTGCCACCAGCACAGCCGGGACAGGGGCTGAAGCTTTCTTT. It encodes CATSTAGTGAEAFF.